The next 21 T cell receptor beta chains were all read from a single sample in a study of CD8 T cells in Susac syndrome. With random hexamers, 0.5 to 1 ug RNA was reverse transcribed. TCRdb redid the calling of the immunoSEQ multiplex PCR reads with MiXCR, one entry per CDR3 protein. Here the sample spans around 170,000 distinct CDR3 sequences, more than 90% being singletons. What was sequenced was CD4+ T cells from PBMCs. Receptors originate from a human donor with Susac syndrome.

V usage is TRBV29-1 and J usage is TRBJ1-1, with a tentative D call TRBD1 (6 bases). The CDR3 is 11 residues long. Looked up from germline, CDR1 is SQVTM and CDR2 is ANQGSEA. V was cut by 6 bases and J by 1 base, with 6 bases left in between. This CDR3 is CSVTGNTEAFF. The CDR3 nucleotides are TGCAGCGTGACAGGGAACACTGAAGCTTTCTTT.

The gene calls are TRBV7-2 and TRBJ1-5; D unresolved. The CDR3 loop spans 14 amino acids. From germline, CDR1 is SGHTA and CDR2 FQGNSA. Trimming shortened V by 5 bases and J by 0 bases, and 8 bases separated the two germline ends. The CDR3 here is CASSPDISNQPQHF. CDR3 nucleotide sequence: TGTGCCAGCAGCCCCGACATTAGCAATCAGCCCCAGCATTTT.

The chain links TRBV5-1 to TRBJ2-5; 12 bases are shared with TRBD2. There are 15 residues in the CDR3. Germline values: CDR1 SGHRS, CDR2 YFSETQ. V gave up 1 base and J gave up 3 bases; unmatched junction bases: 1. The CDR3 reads CASSLRLAGEETQYF. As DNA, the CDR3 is TGCGCCAGCAGCTTGCGACTAGCGGGGGAAGAGACCCAGTACTTC.

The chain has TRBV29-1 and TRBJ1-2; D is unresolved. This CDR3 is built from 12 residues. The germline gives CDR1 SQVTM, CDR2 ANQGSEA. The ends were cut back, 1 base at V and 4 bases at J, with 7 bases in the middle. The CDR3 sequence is CSVEAEAYGYTF. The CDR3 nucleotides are TGCAGCGTTGAAGCCGAAGCCTATGGCTACACCTTC.

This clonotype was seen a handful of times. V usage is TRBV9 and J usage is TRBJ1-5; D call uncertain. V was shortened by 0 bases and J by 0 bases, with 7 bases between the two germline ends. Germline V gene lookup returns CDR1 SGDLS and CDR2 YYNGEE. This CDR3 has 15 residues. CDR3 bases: TGTGCCAGCAGCGTAGGGGGATTTAGCAATCAGCCCCAGCATTTT. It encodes CASSVGGFSNQPQHF.

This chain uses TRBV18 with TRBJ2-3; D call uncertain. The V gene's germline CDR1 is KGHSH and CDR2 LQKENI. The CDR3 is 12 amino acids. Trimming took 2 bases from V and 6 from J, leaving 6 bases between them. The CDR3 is CASSPAADTQYF. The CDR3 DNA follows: TGTGCCAGCTCACCAGCGGCGGATACGCAGTATTTT.

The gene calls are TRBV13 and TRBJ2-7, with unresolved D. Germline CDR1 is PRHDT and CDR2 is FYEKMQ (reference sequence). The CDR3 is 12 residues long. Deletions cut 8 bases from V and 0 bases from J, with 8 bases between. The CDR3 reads CASSRASYEQYF. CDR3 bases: TGTGCCAGCTCTCGGGCCTCCTACGAGCAGTACTTC.

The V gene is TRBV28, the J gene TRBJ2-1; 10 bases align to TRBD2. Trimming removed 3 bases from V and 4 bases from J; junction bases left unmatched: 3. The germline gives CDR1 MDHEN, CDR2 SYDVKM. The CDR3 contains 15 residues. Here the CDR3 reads CASSFLLAGYNEQFF. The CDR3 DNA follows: TGTGCCAGCAGTTTCTTACTAGCGGGGTACAATGAGCAGTTCTTC.

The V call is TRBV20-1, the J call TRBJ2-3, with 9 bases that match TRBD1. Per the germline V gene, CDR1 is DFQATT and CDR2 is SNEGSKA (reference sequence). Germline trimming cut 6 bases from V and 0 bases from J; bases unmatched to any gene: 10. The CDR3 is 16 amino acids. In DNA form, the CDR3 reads TGCAGTGCCACCTTTCCCGGGACAGGGAGCACAGATACGCAGTATTTT. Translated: CSATFPGTGSTDTQYF.

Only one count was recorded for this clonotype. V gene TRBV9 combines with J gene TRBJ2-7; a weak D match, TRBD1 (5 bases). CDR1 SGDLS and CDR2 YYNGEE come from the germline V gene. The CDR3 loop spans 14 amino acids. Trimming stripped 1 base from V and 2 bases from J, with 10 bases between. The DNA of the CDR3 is TGTGCCAGCAGCGTACTGTCAGGGCCCTACGAGCAGTACTTC. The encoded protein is CASSVLSGPYEQYF.

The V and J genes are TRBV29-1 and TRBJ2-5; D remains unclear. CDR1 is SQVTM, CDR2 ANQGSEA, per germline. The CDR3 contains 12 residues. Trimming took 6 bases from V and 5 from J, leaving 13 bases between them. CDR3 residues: CSVVKGQETQYF. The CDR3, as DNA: TGCAGCGTAGTGAAGGGTCAGGAGACCCAGTACTTC.

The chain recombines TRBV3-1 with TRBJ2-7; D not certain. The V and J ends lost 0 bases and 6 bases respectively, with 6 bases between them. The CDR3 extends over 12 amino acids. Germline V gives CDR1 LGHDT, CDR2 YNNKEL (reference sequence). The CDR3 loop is CASSQDWSEQYF. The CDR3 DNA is TGTGCCAGCAGCCAAGATTGGAGCGAGCAGTACTTC.

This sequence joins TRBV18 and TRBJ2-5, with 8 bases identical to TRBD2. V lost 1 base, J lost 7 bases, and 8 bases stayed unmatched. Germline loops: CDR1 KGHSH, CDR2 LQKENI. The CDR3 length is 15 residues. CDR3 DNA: TGTGCCAGCTCACCACTTCGGCGGGGGGAAGGGACCCAGTACTTC. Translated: CASSPLRRGEGTQYF.

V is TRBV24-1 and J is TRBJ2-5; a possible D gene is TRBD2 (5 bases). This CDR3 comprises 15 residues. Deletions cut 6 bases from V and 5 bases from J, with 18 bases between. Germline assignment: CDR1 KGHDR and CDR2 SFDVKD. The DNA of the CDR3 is TGTGCCACCAGTCGGGTAGAGGGTGACGTGGAGACCCAGTACTTC. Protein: CATSRVEGDVETQYF.

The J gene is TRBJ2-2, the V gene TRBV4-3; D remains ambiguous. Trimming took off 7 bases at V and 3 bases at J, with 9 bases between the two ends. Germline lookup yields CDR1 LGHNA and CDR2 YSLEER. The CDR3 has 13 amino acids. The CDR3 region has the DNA TGCGCCAGCACTCGGCAGCACACCGGGGAGCTGTTTTTT. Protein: CASTRQHTGELFF.

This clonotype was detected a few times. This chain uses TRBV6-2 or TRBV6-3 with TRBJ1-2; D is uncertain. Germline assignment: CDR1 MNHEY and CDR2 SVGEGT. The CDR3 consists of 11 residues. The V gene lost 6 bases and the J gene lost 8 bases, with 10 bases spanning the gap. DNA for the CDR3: TGTGCCAGCAGCCCACTTAACGGCTACACCTTC. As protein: CASSPLNGYTF.

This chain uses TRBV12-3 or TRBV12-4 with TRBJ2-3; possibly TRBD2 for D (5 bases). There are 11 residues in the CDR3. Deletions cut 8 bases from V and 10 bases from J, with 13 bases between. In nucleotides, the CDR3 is TGTGCCAGCGGACTCTTGCTGGCGCAGTATTTT. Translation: CASGLLLAQYF.

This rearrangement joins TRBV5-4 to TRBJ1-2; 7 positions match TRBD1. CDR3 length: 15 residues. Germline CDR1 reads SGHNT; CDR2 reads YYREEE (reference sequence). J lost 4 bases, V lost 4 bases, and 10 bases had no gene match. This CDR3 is CASSARQGRTYGYTF. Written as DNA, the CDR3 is TGTGCCAGCAGCGCCCGACAGGGACGTACCTATGGCTACACCTTC.

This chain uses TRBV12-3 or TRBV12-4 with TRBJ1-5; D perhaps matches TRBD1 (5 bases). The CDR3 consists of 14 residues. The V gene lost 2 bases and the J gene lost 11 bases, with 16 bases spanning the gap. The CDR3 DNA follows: TGTGCCAGCAGTTTAAGGGCTTGGGGCAGGGCCCAGCATTTT. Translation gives CASSLRAWGRAQHF.

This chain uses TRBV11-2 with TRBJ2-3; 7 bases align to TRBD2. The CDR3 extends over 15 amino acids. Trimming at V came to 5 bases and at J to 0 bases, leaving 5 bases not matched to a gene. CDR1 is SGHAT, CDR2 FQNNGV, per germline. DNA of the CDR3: TGTGCCAGCAGCCCCCTAGCGGTGAGCACAGATACGCAGTATTTT. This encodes CASSPLAVSTDTQYF.

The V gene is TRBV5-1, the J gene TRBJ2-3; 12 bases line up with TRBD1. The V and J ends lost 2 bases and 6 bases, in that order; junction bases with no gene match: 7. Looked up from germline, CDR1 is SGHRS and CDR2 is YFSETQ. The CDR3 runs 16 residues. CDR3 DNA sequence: TGCGCCAGCAGCTTCATGCCGGGACAGGGGGCGGATACGCAGTATTTT. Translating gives CASSFMPGQGADTQYF.